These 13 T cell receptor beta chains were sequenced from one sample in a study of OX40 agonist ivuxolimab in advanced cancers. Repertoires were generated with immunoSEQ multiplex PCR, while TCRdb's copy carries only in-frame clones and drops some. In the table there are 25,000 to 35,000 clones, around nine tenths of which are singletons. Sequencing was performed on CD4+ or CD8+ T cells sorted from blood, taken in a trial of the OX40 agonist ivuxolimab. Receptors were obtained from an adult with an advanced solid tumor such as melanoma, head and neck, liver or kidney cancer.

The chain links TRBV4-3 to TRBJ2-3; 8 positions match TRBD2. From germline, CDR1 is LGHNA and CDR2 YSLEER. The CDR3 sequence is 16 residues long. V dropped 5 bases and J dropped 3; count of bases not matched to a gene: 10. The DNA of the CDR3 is TGCGCCAGCAGCGAATACGGGAGGGCCTTGACAGATACGCAGTATTTT. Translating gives CASSEYGRALTDTQYF.

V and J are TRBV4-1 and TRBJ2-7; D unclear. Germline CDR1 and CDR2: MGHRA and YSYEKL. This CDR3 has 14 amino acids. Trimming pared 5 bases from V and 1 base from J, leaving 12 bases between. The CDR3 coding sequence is TGCGCCAGCAGCACAACTATTCTTTCCTACGAGCAGTACTTC. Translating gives CASSTTILSYEQYF.

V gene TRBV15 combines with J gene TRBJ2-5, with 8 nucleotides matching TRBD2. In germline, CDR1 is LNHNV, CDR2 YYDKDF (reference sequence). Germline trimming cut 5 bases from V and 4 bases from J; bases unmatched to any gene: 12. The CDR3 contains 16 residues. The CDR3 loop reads CATSDDEAGVIETQYF. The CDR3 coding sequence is TGTGCCACCAGCGATGATGAAGCGGGAGTGATAGAGACCCAGTACTTC.

CDR3 in amino acids: CATSRGQSFNNEQFF. In DNA, the CDR3 is TGTGCCACCAGCAGGGGACAGAGTTTTAACAATGAGCAGTTCTTC. The rearrangement uses TRBV15 and TRBJ2-1, with 7 bases that match TRBD1. V gave up 3 bases and J gave up 5 bases; unmatched junction bases: 7. From germline, CDR1 is LNHNV and CDR2 YYDKDF (reference sequence). CDR3 length equals 15 residues.

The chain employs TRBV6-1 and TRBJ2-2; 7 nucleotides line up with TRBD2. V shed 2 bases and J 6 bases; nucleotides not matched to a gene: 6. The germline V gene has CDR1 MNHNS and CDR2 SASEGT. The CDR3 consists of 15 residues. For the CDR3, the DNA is TGTGCCAGCAGTGAATGGACTAGTCTCGCCGGGGAGCTGTTTTTT. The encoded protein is CASSEWTSLAGELFF.

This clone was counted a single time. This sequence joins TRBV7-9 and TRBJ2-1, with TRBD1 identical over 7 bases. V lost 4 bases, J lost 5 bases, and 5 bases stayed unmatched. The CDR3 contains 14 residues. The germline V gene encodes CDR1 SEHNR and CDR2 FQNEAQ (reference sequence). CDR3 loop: CASSSTGVHNEQFF. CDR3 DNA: TGTGCCAGCAGCTCAACAGGGGTCCACAATGAGCAGTTCTTC.

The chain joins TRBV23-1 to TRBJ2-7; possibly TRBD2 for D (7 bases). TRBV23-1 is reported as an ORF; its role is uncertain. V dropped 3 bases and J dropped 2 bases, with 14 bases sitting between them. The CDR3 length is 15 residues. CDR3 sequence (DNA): TGCGCCAGCAGTCATAGAAGGGGGAGGGCCTACGAGCAGTACTTC. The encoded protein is CASSHRRGRAYEQYF.

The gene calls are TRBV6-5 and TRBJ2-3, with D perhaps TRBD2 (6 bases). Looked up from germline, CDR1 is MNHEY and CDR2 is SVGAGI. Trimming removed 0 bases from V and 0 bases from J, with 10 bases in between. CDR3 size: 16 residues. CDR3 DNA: TGTGCCAGCAGTTACTCGGCAGGAGGGAGCACAGATACGCAGTATTTT. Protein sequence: CASSYSAGGSTDTQYF.

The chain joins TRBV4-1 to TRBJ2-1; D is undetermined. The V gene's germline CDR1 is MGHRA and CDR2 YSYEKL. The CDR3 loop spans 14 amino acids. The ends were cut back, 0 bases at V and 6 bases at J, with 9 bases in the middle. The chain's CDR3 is CASSQDLSINEQFF. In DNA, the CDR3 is TGCGCCAGCAGCCAAGATCTAAGTATCAATGAGCAGTTCTTC.

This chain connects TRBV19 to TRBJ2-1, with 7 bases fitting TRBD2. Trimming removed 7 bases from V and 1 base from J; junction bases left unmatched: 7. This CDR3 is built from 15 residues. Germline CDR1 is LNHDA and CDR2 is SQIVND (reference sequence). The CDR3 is CASTLAGLSYNEQFF. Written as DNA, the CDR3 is TGTGCCAGTACCCTGGCGGGACTATCCTACAATGAGCAGTTCTTC.

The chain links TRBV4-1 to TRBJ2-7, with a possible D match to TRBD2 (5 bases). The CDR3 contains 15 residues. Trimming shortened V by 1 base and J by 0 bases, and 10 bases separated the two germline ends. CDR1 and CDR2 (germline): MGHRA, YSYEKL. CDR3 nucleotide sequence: TGCGCCAGCAGCCAAGGAGCGGCAAGCTCCTACGAGCAGTACTTC. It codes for CASSQGAASSYEQYF.

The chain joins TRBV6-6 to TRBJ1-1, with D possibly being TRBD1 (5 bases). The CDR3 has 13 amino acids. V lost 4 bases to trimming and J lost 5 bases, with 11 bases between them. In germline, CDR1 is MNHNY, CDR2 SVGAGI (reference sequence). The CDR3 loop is CASSWGSRTEAFF. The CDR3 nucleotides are TGTGCCAGCAGTTGGGGGTCCCGGACTGAAGCTTTCTTT.

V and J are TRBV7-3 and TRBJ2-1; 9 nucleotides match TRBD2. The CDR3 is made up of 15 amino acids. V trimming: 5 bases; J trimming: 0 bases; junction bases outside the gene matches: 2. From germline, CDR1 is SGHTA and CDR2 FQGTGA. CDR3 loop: CASSVSGSSYNEQFF. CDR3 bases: TGTGCCAGCAGCGTTAGCGGGAGCTCCTACAATGAGCAGTTCTTC.